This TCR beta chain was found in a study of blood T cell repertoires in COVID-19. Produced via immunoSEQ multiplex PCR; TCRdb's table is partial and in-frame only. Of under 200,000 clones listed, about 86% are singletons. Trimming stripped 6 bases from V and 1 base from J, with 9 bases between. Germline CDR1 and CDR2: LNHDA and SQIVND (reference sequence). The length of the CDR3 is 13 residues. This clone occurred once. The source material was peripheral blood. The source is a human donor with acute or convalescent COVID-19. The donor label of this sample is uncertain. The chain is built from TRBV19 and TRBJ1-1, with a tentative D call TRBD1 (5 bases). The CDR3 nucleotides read TGTGCCAGTAGGGGGGGTGAGAACACTGAAGCTTTCTTT. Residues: CASRGGENTEAFF.